Presented here are 13 T cell receptor beta chains from one specimen sequenced in a study of brain metastases from non-small cell lung cancer. Produced via immunoSEQ multiplex PCR; TCRdb's table is partial and in-frame only. The sample shows some 150 clones, 85% to 90% of them seen only once. Sequences were obtained from tissue from a brain metastasis. The receptors were sampled from a donor at least 40 years old with non-small cell lung cancer.

This clone was picked up one time. The V call is TRBV3-1 (or the pseudogene TRBV3-2), the J call TRBJ1-6, with D uncertain. Germline V lookup: CDR1 LGHDT, CDR2 YNNKEL (reference sequence). CDR3 length: 16 residues. V gave up 5 bases and J gave up 5 bases, with 16 bases separating them. This chain's CDR3 is CASSEYFIHHNSPLHF. For the CDR3, the DNA is TGTGCCAGCAGCGAATATTTCATACATCATAATTCACCCCTCCACTTT.

The chain carries TRBV15 and TRBJ1-6; no reliable D call. The CDR3 length is 14 residues. Trimming removed 1 base from V and 4 bases from J, with 5 bases in between. CDR1 LNHNV and CDR2 YYDKDF come from the germline V gene (reference sequence). CDR3 sequence (DNA): TGTGCCACCAGCAGAGGAATTTATAATTCACCCCTCCACTTT. Encoded protein: CATSRGIYNSPLHF.

The J gene is TRBJ2-1, the V gene TRBV28; D is possibly TRBD1 or TRBD2 (5 bases each). Trimming removed 8 bases from V and 0 bases from J, with 14 bases in between. The CDR3 is made up of 15 amino acids. Germline CDR1 is MDHEN and CDR2 is SYDVKM. CDR3 coding DNA: TGTGCCAGCGGTTCCGGGACCCCCTCCTACAATGAGCAGTTCTTC. Translated: CASGSGTPSYNEQFF.

The V call is TRBV10-3, the J call TRBJ1-2; 8 bases align to TRBD1. The CDR3 totals 14 residues. From germline, CDR1 is ENHRY and CDR2 SYGVKD. Germline trimming cut 7 bases from V and 3 bases from J; bases unmatched to any gene: 7. CDR3 nucleotides: TGTGCCATCAACCCCAGGGGGCAGGACTATGGCTACACCTTC. As protein: CAINPRGQDYGYTF.

This chain uses TRBV6-5 with TRBJ2-3, with D tentatively TRBD2 (5 bases). Trimming cost V 8 bases and J 2 bases, with 14 bases left between them. This CDR3 has 14 amino acids. Germline V gene data show CDR1 as MNHEY and CDR2 as SVGAGI. In DNA form, the CDR3 reads TGTGCCAGCTCTTTATTAGCGACCACAGATACGCAGTATTTT. Its translation is CASSLLATTDTQYF.

The chain combines TRBV12-3 or TRBV12-4 with TRBJ1-2; D is unclear. This CDR3 comprises 12 residues. V was trimmed by 1 base and J by 6 bases, leaving 6 bases between them. This CDR3 reads CASSLGLNGYTF. The CDR3 DNA follows: TGTGCCAGCAGTTTAGGTCTCAATGGCTACACCTTC.

The chain links TRBV6-2 or TRBV6-3 to TRBJ2-5, with 7 bases fitting TRBD2. Germline values: CDR1 MNHEY, CDR2 SVGEGT. V dropped 7 bases and J dropped 4; count of bases not matched to a gene: 9. The CDR3 runs 14 residues. The DNA for the CDR3 is TGTGCCAGCACCCCCAGGGCTAGCGGAGAGACCCAGTACTTC. Its translation is CASTPRASGETQYF.

Notes on this clone: The DNA is omitted, as the CDR3 cannot be located on it reliably, and the CDR3 follows TCRdb's listing. The chain joins TRBV30 to TRBJ1-1. Ends included, the CDR3 has 12 residues. CDR1 and CDR2 (germline): GTSNPN, SVGIG (reference sequence). CDR3 sequence reads: CAWAPGTAEVFF.

About this clone: A junction end diverges from the germline sequence, so it may reflect a read error. The chain has TRBV19 and TRBJ1-6; D is uncertain. Per the germline V gene, CDR1 is LNHDA and CDR2 is SQIVND (reference sequence). The length of the CDR3 is 14 residues. In nucleotides, the CDR3 is TGTGCCAATAGTAACCGGGCCCCGAATTCACCCCTCCACTTT. Translated: CANSNRAPNSPLHF.

The V call is TRBV28, the J call TRBJ1-6; 9 positions agree with TRBD1. The CDR3 sequence is 14 residues long. Germline trimming cut 3 bases from V and 7 bases from J; bases unmatched to any gene: 1. CDR1 and CDR2 from the germline V gene are MDHEN and SYDVKM. Written as DNA, the CDR3 is TGTGCCAGCAGTTTGGGGACAGGGAATTCACCCCTCCACTTT. This sequence encodes CASSLGTGNSPLHF. Using reference TRBV28 and TRBJ1-6 for the parts outside the CDR3, the full variable domain is DVKVTQSSRYLVKRTGEKVFLECVQDMDHENMFWYRQDPGLGLRLIYFSYDVKMKEKGDIPEGYSVSREKKERFSLILESASTNQTSMYLCASSLGTGNSPLHFGNGTRLTVT.

V is TRBV30 and J is TRBJ1-2; D is ambiguous. The V and J ends lost 2 bases and 12 bases respectively, with 13 bases between them. CDR1 and CDR2 (germline): GTSNPN, SVGIG (reference sequence). The length of the CDR3 is 11 residues. CDR3 loop: CAWSSIGTDTF. The CDR3 DNA follows: TGTGCCTGGAGTAGTATTGGTACAGACACCTTC.

This clone was counted a single time. The genes are TRBV4-1 and TRBJ1-2; D is unclear. The CDR3 extends over 17 amino acids. V shed 3 bases and J shed 4 bases, with 21 bases lying between them. CDR1 is MGHRA, CDR2 YSYEKL, per germline. CDR3 in DNA: TGCGCCAGCAGCCAGGGTGGTGGTCCCACCTCCCTCTATGGCTACACCTTC. It is translated as CASSQGGGPTSLYGYTF.

The chain employs TRBV5-5 and TRBJ1-2; no clear D gene. This CDR3 spans 13 amino acids. With 4 bases removed from V and 3 bases from J, the gap between germline ends came to 10 bases. Germline assignment: CDR1 SGHKS and CDR2 YYEKEE (reference sequence). CDR3 sequence: CASSTDGHYGYTF. In DNA, the CDR3 is TGTGCCAGCAGCACCGACGGTCACTATGGCTACACCTTC.